This TCR beta chain is drawn from a study of T cell changes during pregnancy in multiple sclerosis. The protocol was immunoSEQ multiplex PCR, while the TCRdb copy is restricted to in-frame clones and leaves out a portion. The sample yields roughly 61,000 clones, roughly 94% seen once. Germline loops: CDR1 SGHTA, CDR2 FQGNSA. V shed 5 bases, J shed 9 bases, and the junction held 2 bases outside the gene matches. The CDR3 covers 14 residues. This clonotype was obtained from a female donor with multiple sclerosis, enrolled in a pregnancy study. The sample was CD8+ T cells from peripheral blood mononuclear cells, taken after pregnancy. The J gene is TRBJ2-1, the V gene TRBV7-2, with 15 bases that match TRBD2. The CDR3 is CASSMGLAGGEQFF. Here the CDR3 DNA reads TGTGCCAGCAGCATGGGACTAGCGGGAGGTGAGCAGTTCTTC. The full variable domain, completed using reference TRBV7-2 and TRBJ2-1, is GAGVSQSPSNKVTEKGKDVELRCDPISGHTALYWYRQSLGQGLEFLIYFQGNSAPDKSGLPSDRFSAERTGGSVSTLTIQRTQQEDSAVYLCASSMGLAGGEQFFGPGTRLTVL.